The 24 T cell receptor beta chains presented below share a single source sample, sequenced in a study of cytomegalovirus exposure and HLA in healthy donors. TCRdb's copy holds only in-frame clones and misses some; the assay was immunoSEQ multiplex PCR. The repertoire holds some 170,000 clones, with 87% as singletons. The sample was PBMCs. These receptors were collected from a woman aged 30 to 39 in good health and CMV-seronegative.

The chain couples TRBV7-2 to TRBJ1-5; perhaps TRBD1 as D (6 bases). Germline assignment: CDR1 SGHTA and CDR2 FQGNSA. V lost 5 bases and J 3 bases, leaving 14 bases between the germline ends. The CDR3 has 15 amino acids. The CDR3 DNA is TGTGCCAGCAGCCCCAAGGCAGGGGCCAATCAGCCCCAGCATTTT. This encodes CASSPKAGANQPQHF.

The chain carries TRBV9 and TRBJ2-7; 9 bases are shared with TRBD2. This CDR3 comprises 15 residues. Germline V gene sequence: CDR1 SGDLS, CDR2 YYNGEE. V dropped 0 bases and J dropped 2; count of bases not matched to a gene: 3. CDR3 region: CASSVASGDTYEQYF. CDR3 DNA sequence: TGTGCCAGCAGCGTAGCTAGCGGGGATACCTACGAGCAGTACTTC.

CDR3 region: CASSTPGLAGFPSTDTQYF. CDR3 sequence (DNA): TGCGCCAGCAGCACCCCGGGACTAGCGGGGTTCCCTAGCACAGATACGCAGTATTTT. The chain recombines TRBV5-1 with TRBJ2-3, with TRBD2 matching 13 bases. The CDR3 has 19 amino acids. The germline V gene has CDR1 SGHRS and CDR2 YFSETQ. V lost 4 bases, J lost 0 bases, and 11 bases stayed unmatched. Drawing the rest from reference TRBV5-1 and TRBJ2-3, the complete variable domain is KAGVTQTPRYLIKTRGQQVTLSCSPISGHRSVSWYQQTPGQGLQFLFEYFSETQRNKGNFPGRFSGRQFSNSRSEMNVSTLELGDSALYLCASSTPGLAGFPSTDTQYFGPGTRLTVL.

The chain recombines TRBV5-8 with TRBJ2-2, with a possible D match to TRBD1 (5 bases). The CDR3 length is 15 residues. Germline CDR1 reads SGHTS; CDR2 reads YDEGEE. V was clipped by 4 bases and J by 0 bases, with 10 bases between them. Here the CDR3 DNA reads TGTGCCAGCAGCCGGCGACAGACGAACACCGGGGAGCTGTTTTTT. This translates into CASSRRQTNTGELFF.

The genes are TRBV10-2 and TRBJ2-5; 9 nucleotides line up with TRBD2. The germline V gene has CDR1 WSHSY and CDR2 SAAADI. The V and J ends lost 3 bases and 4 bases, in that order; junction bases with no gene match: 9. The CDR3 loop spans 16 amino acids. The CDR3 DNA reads TGCGCCAGCAGTGAACTCCTCGCGGGGGGGCCAGAGACCCAGTACTTC. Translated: CASSELLAGGPETQYF.

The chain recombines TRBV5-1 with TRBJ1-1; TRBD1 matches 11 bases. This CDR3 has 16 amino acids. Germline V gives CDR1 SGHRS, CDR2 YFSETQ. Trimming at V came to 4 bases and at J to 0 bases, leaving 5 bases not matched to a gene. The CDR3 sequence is CASSTGTGGLNTEAFF. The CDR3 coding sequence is TGCGCCAGCAGCACCGGGACAGGGGGTTTGAACACTGAAGCTTTCTTT.

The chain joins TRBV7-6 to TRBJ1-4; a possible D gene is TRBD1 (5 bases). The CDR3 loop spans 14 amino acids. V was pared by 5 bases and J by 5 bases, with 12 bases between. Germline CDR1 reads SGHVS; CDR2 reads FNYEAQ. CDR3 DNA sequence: TGTGCCAGCAGCACTACAGGACCCAATGAAAAACTGTTTTTT. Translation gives CASSTTGPNEKLFF.

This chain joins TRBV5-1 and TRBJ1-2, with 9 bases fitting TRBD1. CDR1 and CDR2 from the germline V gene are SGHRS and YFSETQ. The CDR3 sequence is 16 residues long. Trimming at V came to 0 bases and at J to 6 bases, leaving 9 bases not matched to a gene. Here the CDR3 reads CASSLDQQGAGDGYTF. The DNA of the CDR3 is TGCGCCAGCAGCTTGGACCAACAGGGGGCCGGCGATGGCTACACCTTC.

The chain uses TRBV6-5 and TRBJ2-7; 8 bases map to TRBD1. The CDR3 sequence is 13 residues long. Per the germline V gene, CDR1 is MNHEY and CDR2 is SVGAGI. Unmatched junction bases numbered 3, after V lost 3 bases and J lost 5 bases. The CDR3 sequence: CASSYGQGNEQYF. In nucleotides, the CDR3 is TGTGCCAGCAGTTATGGACAGGGCAACGAGCAGTACTTC.

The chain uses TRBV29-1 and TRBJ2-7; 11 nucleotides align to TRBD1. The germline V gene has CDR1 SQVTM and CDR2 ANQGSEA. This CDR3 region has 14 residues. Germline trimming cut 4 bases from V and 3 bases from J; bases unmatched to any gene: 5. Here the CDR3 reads CSVGKGQGDYEQYF. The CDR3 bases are TGCAGCGTTGGAAAGGGACAGGGGGACTACGAGCAGTACTTC.

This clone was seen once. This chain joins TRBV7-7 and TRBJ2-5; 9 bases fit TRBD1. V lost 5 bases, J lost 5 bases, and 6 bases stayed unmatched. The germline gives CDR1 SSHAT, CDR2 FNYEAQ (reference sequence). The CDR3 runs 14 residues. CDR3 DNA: TGTGCCAGCAGCGGGACAGGGATGACGGAGACCCAGTACTTC. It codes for CASSGTGMTETQYF.

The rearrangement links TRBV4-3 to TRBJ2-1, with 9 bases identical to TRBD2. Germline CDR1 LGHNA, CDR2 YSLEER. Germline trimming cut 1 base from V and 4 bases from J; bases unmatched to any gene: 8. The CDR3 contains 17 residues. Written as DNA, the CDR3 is TGCGCCAGCAGCCAAGGACTAGCGGACCGGGGGTACAATGAGCAGTTCTTC. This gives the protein CASSQGLADRGYNEQFF.

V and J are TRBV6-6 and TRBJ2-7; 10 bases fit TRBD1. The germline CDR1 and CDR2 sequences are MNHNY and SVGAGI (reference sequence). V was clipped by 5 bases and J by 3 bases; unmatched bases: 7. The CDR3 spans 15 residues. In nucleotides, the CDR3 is TGTGCCAGCAGTGACAGGACAGGGGGACGCTACGAGCAGTACTTC. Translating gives CASSDRTGGRYEQYF.

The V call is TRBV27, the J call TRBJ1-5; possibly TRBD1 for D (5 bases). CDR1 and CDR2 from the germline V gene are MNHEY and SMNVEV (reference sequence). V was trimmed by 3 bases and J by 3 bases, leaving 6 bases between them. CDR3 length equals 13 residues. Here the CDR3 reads CASSFRVNQPQHF. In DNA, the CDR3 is TGTGCCAGCAGTTTCAGGGTCAATCAGCCCCAGCATTTT.

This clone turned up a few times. CDR3 nucleotides: TGTGCCAGCAGTTACGGGACAGGGAACTACGAGCAGTACTTC. Translation gives CASSYGTGNYEQYF. The V gene is TRBV6-5, the J gene TRBJ2-7, with TRBD1 matching over 9 bases. Trimming cost V 2 bases and J 3 bases; bases outside gene matches: 2. Germline V gives CDR1 MNHEY, CDR2 SVGAGI. The CDR3 has 14 residues.

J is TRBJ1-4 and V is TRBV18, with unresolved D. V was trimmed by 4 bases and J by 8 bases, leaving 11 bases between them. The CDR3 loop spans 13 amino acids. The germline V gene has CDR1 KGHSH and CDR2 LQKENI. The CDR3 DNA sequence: TGTGCCAGCTCACAGGAGAGAGGCGAAAAACTGTTTTTT. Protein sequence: CASSQERGEKLFF.

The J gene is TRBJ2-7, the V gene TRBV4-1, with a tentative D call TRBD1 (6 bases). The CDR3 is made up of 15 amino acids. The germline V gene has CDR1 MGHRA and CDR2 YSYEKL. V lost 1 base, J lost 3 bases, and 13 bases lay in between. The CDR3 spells CASSQVRGQNYEQYF. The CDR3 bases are TGCGCCAGCAGCCAAGTACGAGGACAGAACTACGAGCAGTACTTC.

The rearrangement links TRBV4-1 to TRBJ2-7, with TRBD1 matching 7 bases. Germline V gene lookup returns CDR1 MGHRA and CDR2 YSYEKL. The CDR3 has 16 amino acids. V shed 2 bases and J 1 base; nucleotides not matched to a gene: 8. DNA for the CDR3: TGCGCCAGCAGCCAACCTACCGGGACAGCGTCCTACGAGCAGTACTTC. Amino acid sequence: CASSQPTGTASYEQYF.

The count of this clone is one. The CDR3 loop reads CAIRPSGGGGGADTQYF. The DNA of the CDR3 is TGTGCCATCAGGCCTAGCGGGGGGGGAGGTGGCGCAGATACGCAGTATTTT. This chain uses TRBV10-3 with TRBJ2-3, with 12 bases fitting TRBD2. Trimming took 6 bases from V and 4 from J; bases not matched to a gene: 11. CDR3 length: 17 residues. From germline, CDR1 is ENHRY and CDR2 SYGVKD.

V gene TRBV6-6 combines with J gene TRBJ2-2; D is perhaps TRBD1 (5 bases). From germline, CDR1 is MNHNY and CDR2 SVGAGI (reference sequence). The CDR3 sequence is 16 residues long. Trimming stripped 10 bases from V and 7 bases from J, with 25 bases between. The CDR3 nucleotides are TGTGCCACCTCACTCCCCCCGGGCCAGCAGGGCGGGGAGCTGTTTTTT. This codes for CATSLPPGQQGGELFF.

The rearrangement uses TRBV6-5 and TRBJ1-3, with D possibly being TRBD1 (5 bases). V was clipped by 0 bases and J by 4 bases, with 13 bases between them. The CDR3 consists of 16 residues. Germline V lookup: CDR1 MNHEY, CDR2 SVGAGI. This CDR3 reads CASSYSRDSGGNTIYF. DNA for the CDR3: TGTGCCAGCAGTTACTCTAGGGACTCAGGGGGAAACACCATATATTTT.

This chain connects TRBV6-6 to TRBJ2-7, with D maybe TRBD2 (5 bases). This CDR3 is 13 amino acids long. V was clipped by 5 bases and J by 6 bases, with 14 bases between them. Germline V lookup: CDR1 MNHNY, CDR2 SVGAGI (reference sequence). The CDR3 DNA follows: TGTGCCAGCAGTGTGGGGAAGACTATCGAGCAGTACTTC. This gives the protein CASSVGKTIEQYF.

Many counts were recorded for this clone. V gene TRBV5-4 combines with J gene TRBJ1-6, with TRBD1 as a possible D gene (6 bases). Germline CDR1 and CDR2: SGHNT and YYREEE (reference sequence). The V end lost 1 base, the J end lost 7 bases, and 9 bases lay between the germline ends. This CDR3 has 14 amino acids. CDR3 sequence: CASSLYQGNSPLHF. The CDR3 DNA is TGTGCCAGCAGCTTGTACCAGGGGAATTCACCCCTCCACTTT.

CDR3 in DNA: TGTGCCAGCAGTGAAAGGATGGAGGGACAGAGAATATCGAACACCGGGGAGCTGTTTTTT. Translated, it gives CASSERMEGQRISNTGELFF. The chain uses TRBV6-1 and TRBJ2-2, with a possible D match to TRBD1 (7 bases). V shed 2 bases and J shed 0 bases, with 22 bases lying between them. The CDR3 extends over 20 amino acids. Germline V gives CDR1 MNHNS, CDR2 SASEGT.